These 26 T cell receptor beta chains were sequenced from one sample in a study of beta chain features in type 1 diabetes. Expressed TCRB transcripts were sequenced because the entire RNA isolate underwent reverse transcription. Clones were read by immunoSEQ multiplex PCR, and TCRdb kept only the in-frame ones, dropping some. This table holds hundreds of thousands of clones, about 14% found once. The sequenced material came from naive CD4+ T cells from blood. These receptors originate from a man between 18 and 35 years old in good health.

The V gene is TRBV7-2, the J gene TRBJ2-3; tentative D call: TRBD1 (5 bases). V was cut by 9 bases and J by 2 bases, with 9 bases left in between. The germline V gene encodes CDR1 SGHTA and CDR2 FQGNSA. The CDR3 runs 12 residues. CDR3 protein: CASRTLTDTQYF. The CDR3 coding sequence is TGTGCCAGTCGGACACTCACAGATACGCAGTATTTT.

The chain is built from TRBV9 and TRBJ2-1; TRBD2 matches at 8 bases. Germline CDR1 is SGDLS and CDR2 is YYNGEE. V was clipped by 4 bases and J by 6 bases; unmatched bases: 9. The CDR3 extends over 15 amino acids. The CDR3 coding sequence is TGTGCCAGCAGCCCCCAATCCCTAGCGGGCAATGAGCAGTTCTTC. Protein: CASSPQSLAGNEQFF.

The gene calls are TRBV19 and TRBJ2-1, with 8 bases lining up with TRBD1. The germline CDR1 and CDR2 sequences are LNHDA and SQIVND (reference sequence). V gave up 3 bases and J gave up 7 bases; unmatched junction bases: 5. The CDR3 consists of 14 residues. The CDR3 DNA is TGTGCCAGTAGTATCCGGGGACAGGTTAATGAGCAGTTCTTC. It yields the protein CASSIRGQVNEQFF.

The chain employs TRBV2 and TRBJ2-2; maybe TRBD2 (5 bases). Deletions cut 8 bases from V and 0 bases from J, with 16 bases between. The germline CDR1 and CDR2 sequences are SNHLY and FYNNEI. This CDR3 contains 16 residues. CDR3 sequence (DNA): TGTGCCAGCCTTGCAAGGAGGAGATCGAACACCGGGGAGCTGTTTTTT. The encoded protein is CASLARRRSNTGELFF.

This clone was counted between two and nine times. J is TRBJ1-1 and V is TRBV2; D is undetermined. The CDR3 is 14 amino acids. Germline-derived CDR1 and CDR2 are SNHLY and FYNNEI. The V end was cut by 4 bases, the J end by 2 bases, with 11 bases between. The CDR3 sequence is CASSGARKNTEAFF. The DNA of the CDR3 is TGTGCCAGCAGTGGTGCCAGAAAAAACACTGAAGCTTTCTTT.

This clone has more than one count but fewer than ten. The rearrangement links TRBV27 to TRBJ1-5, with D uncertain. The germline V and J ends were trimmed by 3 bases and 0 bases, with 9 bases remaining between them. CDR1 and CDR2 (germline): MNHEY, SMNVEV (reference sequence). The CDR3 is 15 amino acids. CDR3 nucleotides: TGTGCCAGCAGTTTGTACAGCCGTAGCAATCAGCCCCAGCATTTT. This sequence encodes CASSLYSRSNQPQHF.

The DNA of the CDR3 is TGTGCCAGCAGCCCTCCGGTCTCAGACAGGAGCTCCTACGAGCAGTACTTC. It specifies CASSPPVSDRSSYEQYF. The rearrangement uses TRBV7-9 and TRBJ2-7, with D tentatively TRBD1 (6 bases). Germline V gives CDR1 SEHNR, CDR2 FQNEAQ (reference sequence). The CDR3 sequence is 17 residues long. Trimming left V 5 bases short and J 0 bases short, with 20 bases between.

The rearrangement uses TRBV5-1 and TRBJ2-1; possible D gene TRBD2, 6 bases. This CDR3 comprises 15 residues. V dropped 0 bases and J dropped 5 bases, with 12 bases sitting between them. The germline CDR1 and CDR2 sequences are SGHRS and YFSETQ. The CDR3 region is CASSLVGGSNNEQFF. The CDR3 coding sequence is TGCGCCAGCAGCTTGGTTGGGGGGAGTAACAATGAGCAGTTCTTC. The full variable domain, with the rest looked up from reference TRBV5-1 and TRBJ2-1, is KAGVTQTPRYLIKTRGQQVTLSCSPISGHRSVSWYQQTPGQGLQFLFEYFSETQRNKGNFPGRFSGRQFSNSRSEMNVSTLELGDSALYLCASSLVGGSNNEQFFGPGTRLTVL.

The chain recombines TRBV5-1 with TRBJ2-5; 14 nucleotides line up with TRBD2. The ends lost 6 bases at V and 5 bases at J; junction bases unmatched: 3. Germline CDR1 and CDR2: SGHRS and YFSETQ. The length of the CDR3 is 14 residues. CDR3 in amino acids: CASTGTSGGETQYF. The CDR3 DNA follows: TGCGCCAGCACCGGGACTAGCGGGGGCGAGACCCAGTACTTC.

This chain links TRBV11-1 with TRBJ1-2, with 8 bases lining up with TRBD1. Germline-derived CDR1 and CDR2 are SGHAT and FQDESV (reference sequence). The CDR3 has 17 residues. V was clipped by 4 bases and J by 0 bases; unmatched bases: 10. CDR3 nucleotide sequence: TGTGCCAGCAGCTCAATCCCACGGACAGGGACTAACTATGGCTACACCTTC. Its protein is CASSSIPRTGTNYGYTF.

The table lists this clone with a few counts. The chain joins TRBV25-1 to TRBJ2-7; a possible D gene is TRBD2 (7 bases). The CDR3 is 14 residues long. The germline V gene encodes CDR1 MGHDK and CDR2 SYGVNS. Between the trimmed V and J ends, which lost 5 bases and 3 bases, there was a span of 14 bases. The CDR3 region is CASSRIGGLYEQYF. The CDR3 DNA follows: TGTGCCAGCAGTCGAATCGGGGGGCTCTACGAGCAGTACTTC.

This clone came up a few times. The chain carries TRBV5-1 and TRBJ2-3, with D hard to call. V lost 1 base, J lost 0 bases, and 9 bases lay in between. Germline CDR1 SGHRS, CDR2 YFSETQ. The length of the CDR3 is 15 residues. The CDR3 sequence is CASSLNPGSTDTQYF. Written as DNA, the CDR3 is TGCGCCAGCAGCTTGAATCCGGGTAGCACAGATACGCAGTATTTT.

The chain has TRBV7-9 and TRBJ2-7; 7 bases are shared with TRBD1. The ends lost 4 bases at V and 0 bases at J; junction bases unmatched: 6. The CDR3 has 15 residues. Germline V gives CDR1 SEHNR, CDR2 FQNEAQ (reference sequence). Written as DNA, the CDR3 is TGTGCCAGCAGCTCGTACCGGGACAGCTCCTACGAGCAGTACTTC. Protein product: CASSSYRDSSYEQYF.

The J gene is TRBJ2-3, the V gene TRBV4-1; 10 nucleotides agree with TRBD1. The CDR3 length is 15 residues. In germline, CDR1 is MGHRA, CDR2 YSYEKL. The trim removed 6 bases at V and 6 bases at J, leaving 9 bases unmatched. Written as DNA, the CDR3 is TGCGCCAGCAGTTTACGACAGGGGGCTGAGGATACGCAGTATTTT. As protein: CASSLRQGAEDTQYF.

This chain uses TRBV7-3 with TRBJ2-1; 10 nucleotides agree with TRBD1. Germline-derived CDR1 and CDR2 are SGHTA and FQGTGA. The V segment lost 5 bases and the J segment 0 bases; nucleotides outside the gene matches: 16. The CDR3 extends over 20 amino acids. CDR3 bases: TGTGCCAGCAGCCTCAACAAGGGACAGGGGTCAATATACTCCTACAATGAGCAGTTCTTC. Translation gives CASSLNKGQGSIYSYNEQFF.

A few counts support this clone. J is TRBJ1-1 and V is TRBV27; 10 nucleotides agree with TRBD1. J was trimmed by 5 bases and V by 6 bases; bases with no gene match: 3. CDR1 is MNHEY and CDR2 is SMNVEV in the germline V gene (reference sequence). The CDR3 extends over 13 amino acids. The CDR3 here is CASRRTGGTEAFF. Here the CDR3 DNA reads TGTGCCAGCAGGAGGACAGGGGGAACTGAAGCTTTCTTT.

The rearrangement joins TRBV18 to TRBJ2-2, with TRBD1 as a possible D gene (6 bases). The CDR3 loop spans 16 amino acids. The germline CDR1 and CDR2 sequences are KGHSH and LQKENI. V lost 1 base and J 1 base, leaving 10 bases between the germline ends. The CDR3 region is CASSPRQGMNTGELFF. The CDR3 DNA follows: TGTGCCAGCTCACCACGCCAGGGGATGAACACCGGGGAGCTGTTTTTT.

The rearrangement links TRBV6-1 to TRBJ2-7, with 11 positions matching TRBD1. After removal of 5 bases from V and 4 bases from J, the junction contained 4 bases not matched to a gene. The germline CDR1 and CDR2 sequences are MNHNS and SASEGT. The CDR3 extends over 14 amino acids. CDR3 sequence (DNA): TGTGCCAGCAGTCGGACAGGGGGCAAGTACGAGCAGTACTTC. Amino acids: CASSRTGGKYEQYF.

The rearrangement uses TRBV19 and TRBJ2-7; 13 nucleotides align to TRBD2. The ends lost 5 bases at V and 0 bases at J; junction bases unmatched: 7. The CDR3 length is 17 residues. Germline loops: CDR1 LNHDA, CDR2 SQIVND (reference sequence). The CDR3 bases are TGTGCCAGTAGTCGACTAGCGGGAGGCCCAACCTCCTACGAGCAGTACTTC. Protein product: CASSRLAGGPTSYEQYF.

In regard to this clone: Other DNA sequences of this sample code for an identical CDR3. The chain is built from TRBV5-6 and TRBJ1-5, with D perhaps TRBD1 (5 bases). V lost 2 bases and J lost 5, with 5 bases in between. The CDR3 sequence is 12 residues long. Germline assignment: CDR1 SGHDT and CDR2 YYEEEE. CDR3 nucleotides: TGTGCCAGCAGCTTAGGGGATCAGCCCCAGCATTTT. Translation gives CASSLGDQPQHF.

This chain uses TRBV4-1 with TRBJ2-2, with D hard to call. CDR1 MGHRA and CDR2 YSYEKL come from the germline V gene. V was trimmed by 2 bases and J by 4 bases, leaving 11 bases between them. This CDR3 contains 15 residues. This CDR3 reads CASSQPRVRTGELFF. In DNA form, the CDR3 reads TGCGCCAGCAGCCAACCTAGGGTCCGCACCGGGGAGCTGTTTTTT.

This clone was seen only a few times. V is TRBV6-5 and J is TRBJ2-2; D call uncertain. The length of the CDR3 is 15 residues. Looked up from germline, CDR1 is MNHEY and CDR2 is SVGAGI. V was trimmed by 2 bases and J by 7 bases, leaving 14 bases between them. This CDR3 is CASSYRATGHGELFF. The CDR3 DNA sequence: TGTGCCAGCAGTTACCGTGCTACTGGGCACGGGGAGCTGTTTTTT.

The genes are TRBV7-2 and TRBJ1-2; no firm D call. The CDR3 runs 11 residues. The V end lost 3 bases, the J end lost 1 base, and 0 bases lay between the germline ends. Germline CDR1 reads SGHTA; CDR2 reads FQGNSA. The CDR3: CASSFNYGYTF. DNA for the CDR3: TGTGCCAGCAGCTTTAACTATGGCTACACCTTC.

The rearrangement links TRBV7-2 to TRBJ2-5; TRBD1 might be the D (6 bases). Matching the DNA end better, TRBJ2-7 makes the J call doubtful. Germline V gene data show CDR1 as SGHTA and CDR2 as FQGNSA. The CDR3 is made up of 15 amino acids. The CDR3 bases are TGTGCCAGCAGCTTAGTGCTGGGGGCGCCGTACGAGCAGTACTTC. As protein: CASSLVLGAPYEQYF.

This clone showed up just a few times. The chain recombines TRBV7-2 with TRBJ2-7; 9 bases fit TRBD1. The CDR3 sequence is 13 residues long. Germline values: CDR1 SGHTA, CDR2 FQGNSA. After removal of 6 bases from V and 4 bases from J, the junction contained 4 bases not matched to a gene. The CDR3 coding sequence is TGTGCCAGCAGAGGGACAGGGAGTTACGAGCAGTACTTC. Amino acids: CASRGTGSYEQYF.

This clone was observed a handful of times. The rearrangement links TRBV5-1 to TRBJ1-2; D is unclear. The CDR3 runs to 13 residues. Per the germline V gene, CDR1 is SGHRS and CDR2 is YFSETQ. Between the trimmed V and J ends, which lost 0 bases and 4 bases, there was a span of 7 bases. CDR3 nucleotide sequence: TGCGCCAGCAGCTTGGAGGGTCGCTATGGCTACACCTTC. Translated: CASSLEGRYGYTF.